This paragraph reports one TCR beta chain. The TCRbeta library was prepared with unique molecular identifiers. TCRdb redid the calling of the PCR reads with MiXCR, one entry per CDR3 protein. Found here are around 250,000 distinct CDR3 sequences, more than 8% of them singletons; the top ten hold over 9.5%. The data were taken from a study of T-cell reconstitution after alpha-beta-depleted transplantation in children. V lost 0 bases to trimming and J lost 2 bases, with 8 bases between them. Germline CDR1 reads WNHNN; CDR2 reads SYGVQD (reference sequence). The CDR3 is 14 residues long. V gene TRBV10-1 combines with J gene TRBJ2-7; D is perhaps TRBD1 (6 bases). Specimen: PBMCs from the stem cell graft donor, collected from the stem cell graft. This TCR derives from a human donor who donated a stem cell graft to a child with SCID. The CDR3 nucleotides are TGCGCCAGCAGTGAGTCAACAGGGCCCTACGAGCAGTACTTC. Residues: CASSESTGPYEQYF.